This T cell receptor (beta chain) was identified in a study of blood T cell repertoires in COVID-19. The wider study: The United States, Italy and Spain provided the acute and convalescent COVID-19 samples. PBMCs, B-cell-depleted T cells, or T cells provided the cDNA or gDNA that made up the material.

Libraries were prepared by immunoSEQ multiplex PCR; TCRdb keeps only in-frame clonotypes and omits some of them. The data contain roughly 120,000 clones, about nine tenths of them singletons. Trimming pared 9 bases from V and 1 base from J, leaving 13 bases between. The CDR3 has 13 amino acids. Germline V gene lookup returns CDR1 SGHNT and CDR2 YYREEE (reference sequence). The sample consisted of peripheral blood. This sequence joins TRBV5-4 and TRBJ1-1; D remains ambiguous. This clonotype was sampled from a human donor with active COVID-19. The donor label of this sample is uncertain. The CDR3 region has the DNA TGTGCCACCCAAACTCTCACGAACACTGAAGCTTTCTTT. Protein product: CATQTLTNTEAFF. Together with reference TRBV5-4 and TRBJ1-1, the CDR3 gives the full variable domain: ETGVTQSPTHLIKTRGQQVTLRCSSQSGHNTVSWYQQALGQGPQFIFQYYREEENGRGNFPPRFSGLQFPNYSSELNVNALELDDSALYLCATQTLTNTEAFFGQGTRLTVV.